This T cell receptor (beta chain) was captured by sequencing in a study of technical replicates of blood from a handful of donors. Clones were read by immunoSEQ multiplex PCR, and TCRdb kept only the in-frame ones, dropping some. The sample records tens of thousands of clones, around 95% being singletons. V was shortened by 1 base and J by 3 bases, with 7 bases between the two germline ends. CDR1 is MNHNS, CDR2 SASEGT, per germline. The CDR3 extends over 13 amino acids. The receptor comes from a human donor in good health. Source material: T cells isolated from PBMCs. The chain recombines TRBV6-1 with TRBJ2-7; the D gene is possibly TRBD1 (6 bases). CDR3 amino acids: CASSEGTVYEQYF. The CDR3 DNA follows: TGTGCCAGCAGTGAAGGGACAGTCTACGAGCAGTACTTC.